The clone carrying this T cell receptor (beta chain) was seen a few times. The data stem from a study of blood T cell repertoires in COVID-19. Overall study context: There were acute and convalescent COVID-19 samples, and they came from the United States, Italy and Spain.

Profiled with immunoSEQ multiplex PCR; TCRdb holds only in-frame clones, not every one. The sample lists around 160,000 clones; 70% to 90% were seen once. Sequenced material: peripheral blood. The sequence was collected from a young man with acute or convalescent COVID-19.

The CDR3 nucleotides read TGTGCCAGCTCACCCACAACTAACTATGGCTACACCTTC. Its protein product is CASSPTTNYGYTF. The J gene is TRBJ1-2, the V gene TRBV18, with D unresolved. The length of the CDR3 is 13 residues. Germline V gene data show CDR1 as KGHSH and CDR2 as LQKENI. The germline V and J ends were trimmed by 3 bases and 0 bases, with 5 bases remaining between them.